These 11 T cell receptor beta chains share one sample of origin, sequenced in a study of T cells in localized non-small cell lung cancer (TCRdb year 2020). Receptors were amplified or captured by the immunoSEQ multiplex PCR assay. TCRdb took over this immuneACCESS table, retaining in-frame rearrangements with V and J assigned. Such tables are incomplete; in checked studies, under half of the missing clones stem from an unresolved V gene, and the remainder is unexplained. Within this sample are roughly 36,000 clones, with around 93% of them counted one time only. Under 6.5% of the sample is held by the ten biggest clonotypes. The sequenced sample was PBMCs, obtained before any cancer treatment. These receptors all come from a man between 40 and 70 years old with stage II lung adenocarcinoma.

The DNA for the CDR3 is TGTGCCAGCAGGTTACTAGCGGAAGCCTACGAGCAGTACTTC. It is translated as CASRLLAEAYEQYF. The V gene is TRBV7-2, the J gene TRBJ2-7; 8 nucleotides agree with TRBD2. CDR1 and CDR2 from the germline V gene are SGHTA and FQGNSA. This CDR3 has 14 amino acids. V gave up 6 bases and J gave up 2 bases; unmatched junction bases: 6.

This clone appeared a single time. The V gene is TRBV11-2, the J gene TRBJ1-1; D not certain. There are 14 residues in the CDR3. Per the germline V gene, CDR1 is SGHAT and CDR2 is FQNNGV. The germline V and J ends were trimmed by 0 bases and 4 bases, with 9 bases remaining between them. This CDR3 is CASSLDRGGTEAFF. The CDR3 DNA is TGTGCCAGCAGCTTAGATCGAGGAGGCACTGAAGCTTTCTTT.

The genes are TRBV14 and TRBJ2-1; D is unclear. This CDR3 comprises 15 residues. Germline V gene lookup returns CDR1 SGHDN and CDR2 FVKESK. V gave up 0 bases and J gave up 0 bases, with 6 bases separating them. Here the CDR3 DNA reads TGTGCCAGCAGCCAAGAGGTTAGCTCCTACAATGAGCAGTTCTTC. Its translation: CASSQEVSSYNEQFF.

The J gene is TRBJ1-3, the V gene TRBV30; D might be TRBD1 (5 bases). The CDR3 spans 13 residues. V was clipped by 5 bases and J by 0 bases, with 8 bases between them. Germline V gives CDR1 GTSNPN, CDR2 SVGIG (reference sequence). The CDR3 nucleotides are TGTGCCTGGGAGGGGTTCTCTGGAAACACCATATATTTT. Amino acid sequence: CAWEGFSGNTIYF.

The chain has TRBV5-1 and TRBJ2-5; TRBD1 agrees at 9 bases. The V segment lost 5 bases and the J segment 1 base; nucleotides outside the gene matches: 0. The CDR3 has 13 amino acids. Germline CDR1 SGHRS, CDR2 YFSETQ. As DNA, the CDR3 is TGCGCCAGCAGGGGACAGGGCCAAGAGACCCAGTACTTC. Its protein product is CASRGQGQETQYF.

The chain is built from TRBV25-1 and TRBJ2-7, with D perhaps matching TRBD2 (5 bases). CDR3 length: 11 residues. Germline CDR1 reads MGHDK; CDR2 reads SYGVNS. V lost 4 bases and J lost 5, with 6 bases in between. CDR3 bases: TGTGCCAGCAGTGGAGGGAACGAGCAGTACTTC. This encodes CASSGGNEQYF.

This clone was picked up one time. CDR3 sequence (DNA): TGTGCCAGCAGCTTAGATAGTTCGGGCCCCTGGTACTTC. Its protein is CASSLDSSGPWYF. V usage is TRBV7-3 and J usage is TRBJ2-5, with D unclear. V lost 2 bases to trimming and J lost 13 bases, with 17 bases between them. Per the germline V gene, CDR1 is SGHTA and CDR2 is FQGTGA. The CDR3 has 13 amino acids.

The chain carries TRBV6-5 and TRBJ2-7; D ambiguous. The CDR3 has 13 residues. Between the trimmed V and J ends, which lost 6 bases and 5 bases, there was a span of 14 bases. The germline gives CDR1 MNHEY, CDR2 SVGAGI. The CDR3 loop is CASRSPASNEQYF. The CDR3 region has the DNA TGTGCCAGCAGAAGCCCGGCGAGCAACGAGCAGTACTTC.

This clone was recorded only once. The genes are TRBV7-7 and TRBJ2-1; D gene uncertain. Germline assignment: CDR1 SSHAT and CDR2 FNYEAQ (reference sequence). CDR3 size: 15 residues. Trimming took off 1 base at V and 1 base at J, with 8 bases between the two ends. The CDR3 region is CASSLGTLSYNEQFF. The CDR3, as DNA: TGTGCCAGCAGCTTAGGGACCCTATCCTACAATGAGCAGTTCTTC.

This chain joins TRBV5-4 and TRBJ2-1; weak D call: TRBD1 (6 bases). CDR1 and CDR2 (germline): SGHNT, YYREEE (reference sequence). V was pared by 0 bases and J by 4 bases, with 11 bases between. The CDR3 sequence is 15 residues long. CDR3 in amino acids: CASSLGWTDYNEQFF. DNA for the CDR3: TGTGCCAGCAGCTTGGGGTGGACAGATTACAATGAGCAGTTCTTC.

This clone is a singleton in its sample. The gene calls are TRBV29-1 and TRBJ2-1, with D possibly matching TRBD2 (5 bases). The CDR3 spans 13 residues. V lost 2 bases and J lost 6, with 11 bases in between. Germline values: CDR1 SQVTM, CDR2 ANQGSEA. The CDR3 region has the DNA TGCAGCGTTGAAACCCCGGAGGTCAATGAGCAGTTCTTC. Encoded protein: CSVETPEVNEQFF.